This record looks at one T cell receptor (beta chain) sequence and its context. The sample is drawn from a study of blood T cell repertoires in COVID-19. At the level of the study: Samples of COVID-19 (acute and convalescent) were obtained from the United States, Italy and Spain. Sample material is recorded as cDNA or gDNA derived from T cells, B-cell-depleted T cells, or PBMCs.

This CDR3 region has 14 residues. The V gene lost 6 bases and the J gene lost 3 bases, with 15 bases spanning the gap. CDR1 is MNHEY and CDR2 is SMNVEV in the germline V gene (reference sequence). Profiling relied on immunoSEQ multiplex PCR, and the TCRdb table lists in-frame clones only, not all of them. The sample has about 100,000 clones; under 90% are singletons. What was sequenced was peripheral blood. This chain links TRBV27 with TRBJ2-7; D is possibly TRBD1 (5 bases). This TCR came from a human donor with active COVID-19. The donor label of this sample is uncertain. In DNA form, the CDR3 reads TGTGCCAGCAGCAAGACAGAAACCCTCTACGAGCAGTACTTC. Amino acid sequence: CASSKTETLYEQYF.